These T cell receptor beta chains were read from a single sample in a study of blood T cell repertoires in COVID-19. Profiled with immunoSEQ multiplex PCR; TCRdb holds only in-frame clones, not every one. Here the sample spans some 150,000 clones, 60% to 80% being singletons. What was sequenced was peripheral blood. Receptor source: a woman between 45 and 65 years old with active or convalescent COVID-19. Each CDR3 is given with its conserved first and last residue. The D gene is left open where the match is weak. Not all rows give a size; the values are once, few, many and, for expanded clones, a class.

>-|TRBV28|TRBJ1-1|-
TGTGCCAGCAATTCGCCGGGGGGCTGGACTGAAGCTTTCTTT
CASNSPGGWTEAFF
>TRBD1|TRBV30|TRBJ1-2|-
TGTGCCTGGAGTGTACGACAGGGCCATGGCTACACCTTC
CAWSVRQGHGYTF
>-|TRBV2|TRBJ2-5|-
TGTGCCAGCAGTTCTGGGAGGACCTCCGGCGAGACCCAGTACTTC
CASSSGRTSGETQYF
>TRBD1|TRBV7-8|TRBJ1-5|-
TGTGCCAGCAGCTTAGACAGGGGCCGCTATCAGCCCCAGCATTTT
CASSLDRGRYQPQHF
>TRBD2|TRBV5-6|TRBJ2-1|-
TGTGCCAGCAGCCCCGCTCCTCTAGCGGGGTATGAGCAGTTCTTC
CASSPAPLAGYEQFF
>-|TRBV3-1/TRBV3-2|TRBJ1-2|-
TGTGCCAGCAGCCAAGACAGGGTGGGCTATGGCTACACCTTC
CASSQDRVGYGYTF
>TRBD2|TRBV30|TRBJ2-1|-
TGTGCCTGGAGTGTAATGGGACTACCTGAGCAGTTCTTC
CAWSVMGLPEQFF
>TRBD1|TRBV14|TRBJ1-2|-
TGTGCCAGCAGCCAAGATAAGGGGGCGAACTATGGCTACACCTTC
CASSQDKGANYGYTF
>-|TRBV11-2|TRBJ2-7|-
TGTGCCAGCAGCAAAAACAGGGACGGCTACGAGCAGTACTTC
CASSKNRDGYEQYF
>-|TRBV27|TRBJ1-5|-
TGTGCCAGCAGTTTGAGGGTCAATCAGCCCCAGCATTTT
CASSLRVNQPQHF
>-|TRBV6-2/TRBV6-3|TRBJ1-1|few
TGTGCCAGCAGTCCCCCAGGCGGGGAAGCTTTCTTT
CASSPPGGEAFF